The next 8 T cell receptor beta chains were all read from a single sample in a study of T cell responses to AZD1222 COVID-19 vaccine. Here immunoSEQ multiplex PCR was the method, and the copy in TCRdb shows in-frame clones only, minus some. The repertoire holds about 100,000 clones, with approximately 86% as singletons. The sequencing here drew on peripheral blood, taken on day 0 of AZD1222 vaccination. The receptors derive from an adult in good health.

The CDR3 nucleotides read TGTGCCAGCAGGGGGGGTATCTACAATGAGCAGTTCTTC. Translation: CASRGGIYNEQFF. The V call is TRBV19, the J call TRBJ2-1; either TRBD1 or TRBD2 may fit D (7 bases each). The V gene's germline CDR1 is LNHDA and CDR2 SQIVND (reference sequence). The CDR3 contains 13 residues. Trimming cost V 9 bases and J 3 bases, with 12 bases left between them.

This clone turned up a few times. The rearrangement uses TRBV3-1 (or the pseudogene TRBV3-2) and TRBJ1-2; 8 bases align to TRBD1. The CDR3 runs 14 residues. From germline, CDR1 is LGHDT and CDR2 YNNKEL (reference sequence). V was pared by 4 bases and J by 4 bases, with 5 bases of the junction left unmatched. CDR3 bases: TGTGCCAGCAGCCCACCGACAGGGGTCTATGGCTACACCTTC. Translated: CASSPPTGVYGYTF.

The J gene is TRBJ2-1, the V gene TRBV11-2; D unresolved. The V end was cut by 7 bases, the J end by 6 bases, with 7 bases between. The CDR3 is made up of 11 amino acids. CDR1 and CDR2 from the germline V gene are SGHAT and FQNNGV. Here the CDR3 DNA reads TGTGCCAGCACTCGAGCCAATGAGCAGTTCTTC. Amino acid sequence: CASTRANEQFF.

The chain links TRBV5-4 to TRBJ1-6; D gene uncertain. This CDR3 spans 14 amino acids. Deletions cut 3 bases from V and 4 bases from J, with 8 bases between. Germline CDR1 reads SGHNT; CDR2 reads YYREEE (reference sequence). CDR3 bases: TGTGCCAGCAGCTCGGACTTATATAATTCACCCCTCCACTTT. This gives the protein CASSSDLYNSPLHF. The variable domain in full, completed from reference TRBV5-4 and TRBJ1-6, reads ETGVTQSPTHLIKTRGQQVTLRCSSQSGHNTVSWYQQALGQGPQFIFQYYREEENGRGNFPPRFSGLQFPNYSSELNVNALELDDSALYLCASSSDLYNSPLHFGNGTRLTVT.

The V gene is TRBV3-1 (or the pseudogene TRBV3-2), the J gene TRBJ2-1, with D possibly TRBD1 on 6 matching bases. CDR3 length: 17 residues. CDR1 and CDR2 from the germline V gene are LGHDT and YNNKEL (reference sequence). Trimming removed 0 bases at V and 5 bases at J, with 17 bases between. CDR3 amino acids: CASSQDIRGGPNNEQFF. CDR3 DNA sequence: TGTGCCAGCAGCCAAGATATTAGAGGGGGACCTAACAATGAGCAGTTCTTC.

The chain joins TRBV7-9 to TRBJ1-4, with D unclear. Germline-derived CDR1 and CDR2 are SEHNR and FQNEAQ (reference sequence). The germline V and J ends were trimmed by 8 bases and 5 bases, with 6 bases remaining between them. This CDR3 is 11 amino acids long. In nucleotides, the CDR3 is TGTGCCAGCGGATCGAATGAAAAACTGTTTTTT. This encodes CASGSNEKLFF.

The V and J genes are TRBV6-5 and TRBJ1-2, with 7 bases identical to TRBD1. Per the germline V gene, CDR1 is MNHEY and CDR2 is SVGAGI. The CDR3 runs to 14 residues. Trimming removed 6 bases from V and 8 bases from J; junction bases left unmatched: 12. CDR3 residues: CASSQGGTAGGYTF. In DNA form, the CDR3 reads TGTGCCAGCAGCCAAGGCGGGACAGCGGGCGGCTACACCTTC.

The V gene is TRBV5-8, the J gene TRBJ1-4; D perhaps matches TRBD1 (5 bases). CDR3 length equals 14 residues. Deletions cut 4 bases from V and 5 bases from J, with 12 bases between. Germline V gene data show CDR1 as SGHTS and CDR2 as YDEGEE. CDR3 nucleotides: TGTGCCAGCAGCAAACCGGGGCCAAATGAAAAACTGTTTTTT. Amino acid sequence: CASSKPGPNEKLFF. Drawing the rest from reference TRBV5-8 and TRBJ1-4, the complete variable domain is EAGVTQSPTHLIKTRGQQATLRCSPISGHTSVYWYQQALGLGLQFLLWYDEGEERNRGNFPPRFSGRQFPNYSSELNVNALELEDSALYLCASSKPGPNEKLFFGSGTQLSVL.